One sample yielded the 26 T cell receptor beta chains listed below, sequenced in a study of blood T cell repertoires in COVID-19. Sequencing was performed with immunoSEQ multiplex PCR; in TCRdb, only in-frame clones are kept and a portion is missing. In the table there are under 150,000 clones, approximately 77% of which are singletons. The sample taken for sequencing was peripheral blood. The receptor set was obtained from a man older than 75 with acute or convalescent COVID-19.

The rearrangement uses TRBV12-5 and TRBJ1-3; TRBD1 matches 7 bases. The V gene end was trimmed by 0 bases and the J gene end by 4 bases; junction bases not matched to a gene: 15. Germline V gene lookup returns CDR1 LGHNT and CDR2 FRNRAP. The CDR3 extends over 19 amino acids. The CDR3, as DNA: TGTGCTAGTGGTTTGGTATTTTCTTACGAGGGGGCGTCCGGAAACACCATATATTTT. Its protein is CASGLVFSYEGASGNTIYF. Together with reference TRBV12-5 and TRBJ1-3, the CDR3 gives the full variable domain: DARVTQTPRHKVTEMGQEVTMRCQPILGHNTVFWYRQTMMQGLELLAYFRNRAPLDDSGMPKDRFSAEMPDATLATLKIQPSEPRDSAVYFCASGLVFSYEGASGNTIYFGEGSWLTVV.

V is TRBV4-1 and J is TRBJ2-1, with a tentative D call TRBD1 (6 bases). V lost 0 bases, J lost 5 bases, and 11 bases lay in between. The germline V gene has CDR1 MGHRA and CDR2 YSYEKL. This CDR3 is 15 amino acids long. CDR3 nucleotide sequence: TGCGCCAGCAGCCAAGACACAGGGATCCACAATGAGCAGTTCTTC. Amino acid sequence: CASSQDTGIHNEQFF.

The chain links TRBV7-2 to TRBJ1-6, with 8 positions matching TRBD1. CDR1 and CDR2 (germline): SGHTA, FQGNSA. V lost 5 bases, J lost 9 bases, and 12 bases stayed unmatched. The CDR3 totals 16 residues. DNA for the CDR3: TGTGCCAGCAGCCCTGGACAGGGAAAGGGCCCTTCACCCCTCCACTTT. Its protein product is CASSPGQGKGPSPLHF. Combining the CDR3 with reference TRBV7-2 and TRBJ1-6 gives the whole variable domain GAGVSQSPSNKVTEKGKDVELRCDPISGHTALYWYRQSLGQGLEFLIYFQGNSAPDKSGLPSDRFSAERTGGSVSTLTIQRTQQEDSAVYLCASSPGQGKGPSPLHFGNGTRLTVT.

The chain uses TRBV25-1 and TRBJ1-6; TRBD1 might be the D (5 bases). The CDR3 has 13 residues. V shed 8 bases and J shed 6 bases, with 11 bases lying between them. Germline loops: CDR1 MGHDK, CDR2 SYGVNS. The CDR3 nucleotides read TGTGCCAGCGCGGGGACGGGTAATTCACCCCTCCACTTT. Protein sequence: CASAGTGNSPLHF. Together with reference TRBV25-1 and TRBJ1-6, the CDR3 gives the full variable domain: EADIYQTPRYLVIGTGKKITLECSQTMGHDKMYWYQQDPGMELHLIHYSYGVNSTEKGDLSSESTVSRIRTEHFPLTLESARPSHTSQYLCASAGTGNSPLHFGNGTRLTVT.

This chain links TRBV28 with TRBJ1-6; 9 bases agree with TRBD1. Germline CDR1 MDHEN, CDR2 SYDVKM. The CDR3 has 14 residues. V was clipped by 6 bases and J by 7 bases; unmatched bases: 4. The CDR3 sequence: CASSQGTGNSPLHF. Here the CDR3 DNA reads TGTGCCAGCAGCCAAGGGACAGGGAATTCACCCCTCCACTTT.

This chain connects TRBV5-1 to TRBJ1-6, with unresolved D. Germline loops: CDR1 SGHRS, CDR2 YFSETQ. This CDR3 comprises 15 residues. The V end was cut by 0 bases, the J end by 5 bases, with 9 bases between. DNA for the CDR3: TGCGCCAGCAGCTTGGATACGGTCGATAATTCACCCCTCCACTTT. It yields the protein CASSLDTVDNSPLHF.

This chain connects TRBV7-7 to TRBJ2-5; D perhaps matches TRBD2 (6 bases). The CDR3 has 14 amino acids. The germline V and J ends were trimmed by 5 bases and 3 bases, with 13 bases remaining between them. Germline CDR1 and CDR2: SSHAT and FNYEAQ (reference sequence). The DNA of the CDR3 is TGTGCCAGCAGCATTGGGACTGGAGAAGAGACCCAGTACTTC. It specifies CASSIGTGEETQYF.

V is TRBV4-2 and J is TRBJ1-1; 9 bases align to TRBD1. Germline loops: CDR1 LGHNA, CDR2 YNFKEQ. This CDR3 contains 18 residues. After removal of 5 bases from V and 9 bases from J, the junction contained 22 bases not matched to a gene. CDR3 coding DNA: TGTGCCAGCAGCGGTGGGCTACAGGGGGCTAGACCACTCCCGCAAGCTTTCTTT. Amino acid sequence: CASSGGLQGARPLPQAFF.

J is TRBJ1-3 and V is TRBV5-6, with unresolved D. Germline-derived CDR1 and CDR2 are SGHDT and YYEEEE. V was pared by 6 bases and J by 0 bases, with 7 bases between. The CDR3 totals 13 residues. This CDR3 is CASNPVSGNTIYF. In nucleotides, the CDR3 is TGTGCCAGCAACCCAGTCTCTGGAAACACCATATATTTT. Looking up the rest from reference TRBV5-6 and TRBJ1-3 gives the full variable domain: DAGVTQSPTHLIKTRGQQVTLRCSPKSGHDTVSWYQQALGQGPQFIFQYYEEEERQRGNFPDRFSGHQFPNYSSELNVNALLLGDSALYLCASNPVSGNTIYFGEGSWLTVV.

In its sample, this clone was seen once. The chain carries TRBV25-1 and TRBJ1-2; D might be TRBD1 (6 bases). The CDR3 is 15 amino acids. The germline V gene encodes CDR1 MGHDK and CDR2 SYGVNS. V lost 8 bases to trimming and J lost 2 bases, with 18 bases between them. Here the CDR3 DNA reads TGTGCCAGCGCTAATTCAGGGGCAGCAAACTATGGCTACACCTTC. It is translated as CASANSGAANYGYTF.

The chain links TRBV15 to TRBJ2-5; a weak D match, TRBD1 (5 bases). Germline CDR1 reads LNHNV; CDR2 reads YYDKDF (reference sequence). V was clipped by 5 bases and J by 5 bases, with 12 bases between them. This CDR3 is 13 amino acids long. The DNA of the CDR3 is TGTGCCACCAGCGACCTGGGGCGGGAGACCCAGTACTTC. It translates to CATSDLGRETQYF.

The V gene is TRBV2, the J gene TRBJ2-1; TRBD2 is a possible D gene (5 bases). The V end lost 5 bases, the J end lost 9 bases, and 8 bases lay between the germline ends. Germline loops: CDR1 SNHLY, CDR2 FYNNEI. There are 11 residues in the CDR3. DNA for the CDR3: TGTGCCAGCAGTCTAGGGAGTGAGCAGTTCTTC. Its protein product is CASSLGSEQFF.

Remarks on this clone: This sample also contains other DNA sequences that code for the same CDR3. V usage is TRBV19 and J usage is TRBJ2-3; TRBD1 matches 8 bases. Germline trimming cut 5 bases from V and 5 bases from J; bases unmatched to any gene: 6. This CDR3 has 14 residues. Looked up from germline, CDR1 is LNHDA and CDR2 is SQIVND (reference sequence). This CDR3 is CASSLQGVQDTQYF. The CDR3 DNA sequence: TGTGCCAGTAGTCTACAGGGGGTTCAAGATACGCAGTATTTT.

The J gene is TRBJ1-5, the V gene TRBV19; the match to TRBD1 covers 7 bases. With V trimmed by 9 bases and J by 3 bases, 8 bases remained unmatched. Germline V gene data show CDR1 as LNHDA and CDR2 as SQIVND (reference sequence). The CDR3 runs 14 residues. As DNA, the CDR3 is TGTGCCAGCACAACAGGGGCCTCCAATCAGCCCCAGCATTTT. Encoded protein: CASTTGASNQPQHF. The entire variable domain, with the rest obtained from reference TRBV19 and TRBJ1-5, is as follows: DGGITQSPKYLFRKEGQNVTLSCEQNLNHDAMYWYRQDPGQGLRLIYYSQIVNDFQKGDIAEGYSVSREKKESFPLTVTSAQKNPTAFYLCASTTGASNQPQHFGDGTRLSIL.

The CDR3 loop reads CASSYREGTFGQSYEQYF. CDR3 coding DNA: TGCGCCAGCAGCTACAGGGAGGGGACATTTGGACAGTCCTACGAGCAGTACTTC. The chain uses TRBV5-1 and TRBJ2-7; D may be TRBD2 (7 bases). Between the trimmed V and J ends, which lost 3 bases and 1 base, there was a span of 23 bases. Germline CDR1 SGHRS, CDR2 YFSETQ. This CDR3 spans 18 amino acids.

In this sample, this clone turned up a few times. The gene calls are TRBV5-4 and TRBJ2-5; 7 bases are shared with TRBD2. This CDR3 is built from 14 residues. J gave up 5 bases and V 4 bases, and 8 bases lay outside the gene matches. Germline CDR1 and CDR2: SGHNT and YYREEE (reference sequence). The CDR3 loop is CASSLQTSQETQYF. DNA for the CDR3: TGTGCCAGCAGCCTACAGACTAGCCAGGAGACCCAGTACTTC.

The CDR3 DNA sequence: TGTGCCAGCAGCTCGGGACTAGCGGGGGGGCACCGGTATTTT. It encodes CASSSGLAGGHRYF. The chain joins TRBV7-2 to TRBJ2-3; 16 bases line up with TRBD2. Trimming removed 4 bases from V and 14 bases from J; junction bases left unmatched: 6. Looked up from germline, CDR1 is SGHTA and CDR2 is FQGNSA. The CDR3 has 14 amino acids.

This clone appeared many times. The CDR3 DNA reads as TGTGCCAGCAGCCCAAGAGAGGGATCGAACACCGGGGAGCTGTTTTTT. Protein: CASSPREGSNTGELFF. The chain employs TRBV5-4 and TRBJ2-2; maybe TRBD2 (5 bases). The CDR3 sequence is 16 residues long. V was shortened by 4 bases and J by 0 bases, with 13 bases between the two germline ends. The V gene's germline CDR1 is SGHNT and CDR2 YYREEE (reference sequence).

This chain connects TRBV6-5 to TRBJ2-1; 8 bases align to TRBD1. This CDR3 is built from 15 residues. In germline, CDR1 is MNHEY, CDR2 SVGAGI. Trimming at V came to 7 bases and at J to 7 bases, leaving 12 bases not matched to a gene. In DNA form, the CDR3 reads TGTGCCAGCACCAAGGGCAGGGGGCAGATTAATGAGCAGTTCTTC. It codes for CASTKGRGQINEQFF.

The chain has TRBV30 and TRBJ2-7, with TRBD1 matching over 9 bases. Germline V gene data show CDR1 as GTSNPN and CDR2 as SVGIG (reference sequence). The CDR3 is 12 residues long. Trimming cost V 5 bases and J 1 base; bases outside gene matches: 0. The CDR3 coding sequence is TGTGCCTGGGGGACAGGGTCCTACGAGCAGTACTTC. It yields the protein CAWGTGSYEQYF.

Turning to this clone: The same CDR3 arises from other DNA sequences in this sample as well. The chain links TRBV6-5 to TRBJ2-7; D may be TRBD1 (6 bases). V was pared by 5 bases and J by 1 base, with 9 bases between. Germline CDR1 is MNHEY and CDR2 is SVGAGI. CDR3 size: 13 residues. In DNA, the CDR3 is TGTGCCAGCAGTCGAGACAGGTCCTACGAGCAGTACTTC. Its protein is CASSRDRSYEQYF.

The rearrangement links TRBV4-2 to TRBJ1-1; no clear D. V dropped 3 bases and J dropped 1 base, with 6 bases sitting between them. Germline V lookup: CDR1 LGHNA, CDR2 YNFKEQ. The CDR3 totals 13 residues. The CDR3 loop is CASSQAANTEAFF. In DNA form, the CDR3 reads TGTGCCAGCAGCCAGGCGGCGAACACTGAAGCTTTCTTT.

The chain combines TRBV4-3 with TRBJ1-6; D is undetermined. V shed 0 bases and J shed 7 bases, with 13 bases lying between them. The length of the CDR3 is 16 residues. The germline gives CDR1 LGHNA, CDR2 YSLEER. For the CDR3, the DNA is TGCGCCAGCAGCCAAGATTGGGCAGTACCGAATTCACCCCTCCACTTT. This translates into CASSQDWAVPNSPLHF.

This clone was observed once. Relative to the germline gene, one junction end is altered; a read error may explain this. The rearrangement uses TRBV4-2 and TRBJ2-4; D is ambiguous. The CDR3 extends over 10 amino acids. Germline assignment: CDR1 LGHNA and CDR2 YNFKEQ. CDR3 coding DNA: TGTGCCAGCAGCCAAGATTTTAGGAGCTTC. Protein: CASSQDFRSF.

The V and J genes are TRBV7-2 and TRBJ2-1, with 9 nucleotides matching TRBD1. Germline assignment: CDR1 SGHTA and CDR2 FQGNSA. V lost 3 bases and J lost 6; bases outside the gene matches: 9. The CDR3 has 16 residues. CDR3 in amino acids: CASSFSGTGWFNEQFF. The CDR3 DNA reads TGTGCCAGCAGCTTCTCCGGGACAGGGTGGTTCAATGAGCAGTTCTTC. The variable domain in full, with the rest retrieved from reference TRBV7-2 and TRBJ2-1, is GAGVSQSPSNKVTEKGKDVELRCDPISGHTALYWYRQSLGQGLEFLIYFQGNSAPDKSGLPSDRFSAERTGGSVSTLTIQRTQQEDSAVYLCASSFSGTGWFNEQFFGPGTRLTVL.

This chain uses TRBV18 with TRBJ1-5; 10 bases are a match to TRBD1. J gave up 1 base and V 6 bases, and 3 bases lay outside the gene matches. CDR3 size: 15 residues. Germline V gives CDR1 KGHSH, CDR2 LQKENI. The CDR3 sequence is CASSPGQGSNQPQHF. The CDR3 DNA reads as TGTGCCAGCTCCCCGGGACAGGGGAGCAATCAGCCCCAGCATTTT.